These 8 T cell receptor beta chains were all obtained from the same sample, sequenced in a study of T cells after yellow fever vaccination. TCRdb called the 5' RACE reads again in MiXCR, with one record for every CDR3 protein. The sample yields 340,000 or so distinct CDR3 sequences, roughly an eighth seen once. The specimen comprised CD4+ T cells sorted from PBMCs, sampled 15 days after the yellow fever booster vaccination. The receptors were gathered from a man between 18 and 35 years old who received the YFV17D yellow fever vaccine.

V and J are TRBV7-6 and TRBJ2-5, with D perhaps TRBD1 (7 bases). Trimming left V 4 bases short and J 3 bases short, with 15 bases between. Germline V CDR1 and CDR2: SGHVS, FNYEAQ. The CDR3 sequence is 15 residues long. CDR3 in amino acids: CASSWRQGGKETQYF. For the CDR3, the DNA is TGTGCCAGCAGCTGGAGACAGGGCGGGAAAGAGACCCAGTACTTC.

The V call is TRBV4-3, the J call TRBJ2-3; TRBD2 agrees at 7 bases. With 1 base clipped from V and 11 bases from J, the junction kept 6 bases outside the gene matches. Germline V CDR1 and CDR2: LGHNA, YSLEER. The CDR3 runs to 13 residues. CDR3 sequence (DNA): TGCGCCAGCAGCCAAGTTACGGGGGGTGAGCAGTATTTT. This translates into CASSQVTGGEQYF.

This clonotype has more than one count but fewer than ten. The V and J genes are TRBV4-2 and TRBJ2-1, with 7 bases that match TRBD2. Trimming cost V 0 bases and J 0 bases; bases outside gene matches: 2. Germline V lookup: CDR1 LGHNA, CDR2 YNFKEQ. The CDR3 extends over 16 amino acids. As DNA, the CDR3 is TGTGCCAGCAGCCAAGATTCGGGGGGCTCCTACAATGAGCAGTTCTTC. Its protein product is CASSQDSGGSYNEQFF.

This clonotype was seen many times. This chain links TRBV5-1 with TRBJ1-4; TRBD1 might be the D (6 bases). CDR1 is SGHRS and CDR2 is YFSETQ in the germline V gene. The ends were cut back, 5 bases at V and 8 bases at J, with 19 bases in the middle. CDR3 length equals 15 residues. The CDR3, as DNA: TGCGCCAGCAGAGGAAGGCAGGGGTCGGGCGAAAAACTGTTTTTT. It codes for CASRGRQGSGEKLFF.

There are a few counts of this clonotype. The V gene is TRBV9, the J gene TRBJ2-6; D unclear. Germline V gene sequence: CDR1 SGDLS, CDR2 YYNGEE. The V end lost 4 bases, the J end lost 2 bases, and 10 bases lay between the germline ends. CDR3 size: 15 residues. The DNA of the CDR3 is TGTGCCAGCAGCACGGCTCCGACTGGGGCCAACGTCCTGACTTTC. Amino acid sequence: CASSTAPTGANVLTF. Full variable domain (outside the CDR3, taken from reference TRBV9 and TRBJ2-6): DSGVTQTPKHLITATGQRVTLRCSPRSGDLSVYWYQQSLDQGLQFLIQYYNGEERAKGNILERFSAQQFPDLHSELNLSSLELGDSALYFCASSTAPTGANVLTFGAGSRLTVL.

This clonotype was seen a few times. The chain joins TRBV5-1 to TRBJ1-1; 7 bases agree with TRBD1. V dropped 4 bases and J dropped 5; count of bases not matched to a gene: 8. CDR3 size: 14 residues. Per the germline V gene, CDR1 is SGHRS and CDR2 is YFSETQ. The DNA for the CDR3 is TGCGCCAGCAGCGCCCTGACAGGGATGACTGAAGCTTTCTTT. Residues: CASSALTGMTEAFF. The full variable domain, with the rest looked up from reference TRBV5-1 and TRBJ1-1, is KAGVTQTPRYLIKTRGQQVTLSCSPISGHRSVSWYQQTPGQGLQFLFEYFSETQRNKGNFPGRFSGRQFSNSRSEMNVSTLELGDSALYLCASSALTGMTEAFFGQGTRLTVV.

This clonotype has only a few counts. The chain links TRBV12-3 or TRBV12-4 to TRBJ2-2; a weak D match, TRBD1 (5 bases). The CDR3 extends over 15 amino acids. Trimming took off 4 bases at V and 2 bases at J, with 11 bases between the two ends. CDR3 region: CASSWGSSNTGELFF. CDR3 DNA sequence: TGTGCCAGCAGTTGGGGCAGTTCTAACACCGGGGAGCTGTTTTTT.

The chain carries TRBV6-2 or TRBV6-3 and TRBJ2-4; 7 bases agree with TRBD1. J lost 0 bases, V lost 5 bases, and 7 bases had no gene match. The CDR3 spans 16 residues. The germline V gene has CDR1 MNHEY and CDR2 SVGEGT. As DNA, the CDR3 is TGTGCCAGCAGTCAATGGACAGGAGTAGCCAAAAACATTCAGTACTTC. Translated: CASSQWTGVAKNIQYF.